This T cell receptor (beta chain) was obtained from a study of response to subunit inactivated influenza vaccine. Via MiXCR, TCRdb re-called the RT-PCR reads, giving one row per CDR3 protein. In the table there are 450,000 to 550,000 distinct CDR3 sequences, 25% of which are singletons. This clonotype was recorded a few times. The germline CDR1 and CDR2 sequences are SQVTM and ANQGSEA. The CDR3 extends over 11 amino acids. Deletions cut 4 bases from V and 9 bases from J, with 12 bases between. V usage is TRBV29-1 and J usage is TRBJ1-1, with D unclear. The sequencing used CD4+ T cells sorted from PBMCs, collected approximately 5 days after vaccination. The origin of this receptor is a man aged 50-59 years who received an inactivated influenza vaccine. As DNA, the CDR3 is TGCAGCGTTGGCCCTCCGGGAAAAGCTTTCTTT. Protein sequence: CSVGPPGKAFF.